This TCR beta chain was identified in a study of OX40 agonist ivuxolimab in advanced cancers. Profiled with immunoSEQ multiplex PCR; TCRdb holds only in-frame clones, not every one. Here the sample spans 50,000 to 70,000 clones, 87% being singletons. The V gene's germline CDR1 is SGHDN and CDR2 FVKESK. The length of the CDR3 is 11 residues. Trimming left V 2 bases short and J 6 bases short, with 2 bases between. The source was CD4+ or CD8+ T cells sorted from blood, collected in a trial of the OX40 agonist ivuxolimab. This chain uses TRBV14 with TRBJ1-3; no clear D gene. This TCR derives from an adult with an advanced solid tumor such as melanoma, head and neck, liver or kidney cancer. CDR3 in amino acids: CASSQINTIYF. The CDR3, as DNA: TGTGCCAGCAGCCAAATAAACACCATATATTTT. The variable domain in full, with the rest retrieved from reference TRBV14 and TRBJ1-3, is EAGVTQFPSHSVIEKGQTVTLRCDPISGHDNLYWYRRVMGKEIKFLLHFVKESKQDESGMPNNRFLAERTGGTYSTLKVQPAELEDSGVYFCASSQINTIYFGEGSWLTVV.